This T cell receptor beta chain originates from a study of T-cell memory formation after mild COVID-19. Looking at the study overall: Largely donor-specific TCR clusters were found. Study-wide points: Cross-reactive memory apparently joined, as some responding clones appeared in pre-infection memory.

A 5'RACE reaction primed in the constant segment made cDNA libraries of TCR alpha and TCR beta, and these carried sample barcodes and UMIs. TCRdb independently ran MiXCR on the 5' RACE reads; one entry per CDR3 protein. Of about 560,000 distinct CDR3 sequences listed, about 20% were seen once; the top ten hold approximately 8.4%. This clonotype was observed a handful of times. Its matching antigen is unknown. The CDR3 has 11 residues. V was clipped by 5 bases and J by 10 bases, with 9 bases between them. Germline CDR1 SGHTA, CDR2 FQGTGA. The chain joins TRBV7-3 to TRBJ2-1; D is undetermined. Sequenced: PBMCs or a T cell subset sorted from them (not recorded which). The sequence came from an adult woman who had mild COVID-19 (a few samples of this study predate the infection). Cell type and time point are not known. CDR3 protein: CASSRGREQFF. The CDR3 DNA sequence: TGTGCCAGCAGCCGAGGACGGGAGCAGTTCTTC.